What follows are 27 T cell receptor beta chains derived from one specimen sequenced in a study of blood T cell repertoires in COVID-19. Assay: immunoSEQ multiplex PCR; the TCRdb copy retains only in-frame clones and omits some. The sample yields about 200,000 clones, 70% to 90% seen once. What was sequenced was peripheral blood. All receptors come from a man aged 55 to 70 with COVID-19, enrolled during active disease.

The CDR3 sequence: CAWSPSGETIYF. CDR3 in DNA: TGTGCCTGGAGTCCCTCAGGGGAGACCATATATTTT. The chain joins TRBV30 to TRBJ1-3, with a tentative D call TRBD1 (6 bases). The germline gives CDR1 GTSNPN, CDR2 SVGIG (reference sequence). This CDR3 is 12 amino acids long. Trimming cost V 2 bases and J 10 bases, with 12 bases left between them.

On this clone itself: A read error may account for a junction end that differs from germline. Other DNA sequences of this sample code for an identical CDR3. This sequence joins TRBV5-1 and TRBJ2-6, with 7 bases fitting TRBD1. From germline, CDR1 is SGHRS and CDR2 YFSETQ. The CDR3 spans 18 residues. CDR3 in DNA: TGCGCCAGTAGCTTGGACCCGGGACAGTCATTTGGGGCCAACGTCCTGACTTTC. It encodes CASSLDPGQSFGANVLTF. Complete variable domain (other parts from reference TRBV5-1 and TRBJ2-6): KAGVTQTPRYLIKTRGQQVTLSCSPISGHRSVSWYQQTPGQGLQFLFEYFSETQRNKGNFPGRFSGRQFSNSRSEMNVSTLELGDSALYLCASSLDPGQSFGANVLTFGAGSRLTVL.

The chain links TRBV19 to TRBJ1-2; D gene ambiguous. Trimming removed 3 bases at V and 2 bases at J, with 13 bases between. The CDR3 is made up of 15 amino acids. Per the germline V gene, CDR1 is LNHDA and CDR2 is SQIVND (reference sequence). CDR3 nucleotide sequence: TGTGCCAGTAGTATCTCAGCGAGGGAGAACTATGGCTACACCTTC. It is translated as CASSISARENYGYTF.

The chain employs TRBV4-2 and TRBJ1-2; D might be TRBD1 (5 bases). CDR3 length equals 15 residues. The germline gives CDR1 LGHNA, CDR2 YNFKEQ. V was pared by 0 bases and J by 2 bases, with 10 bases between. The CDR3 DNA sequence: TGTGCCAGCAGCCAAGATACAGGTACCAACTATGGCTACACCTTC. As protein: CASSQDTGTNYGYTF.

V usage is TRBV5-1 and J usage is TRBJ2-2; TRBD1 matches 9 bases. The CDR3 sequence is 16 residues long. Germline lookup yields CDR1 SGHRS and CDR2 YFSETQ. The junction had 5 bases not matched to a gene; V was cut back by 2 bases and J by 3 bases. The CDR3 DNA follows: TGCGCCAGCAGCTTCTACAGGGGGCAGGACACCGGGGAGCTGTTTTTT. Translation: CASSFYRGQDTGELFF.

This chain uses TRBV18 with TRBJ2-7; D might be TRBD1 (6 bases). V shed 4 bases and J shed 2 bases, with 15 bases lying between them. This CDR3 has 15 residues. In germline, CDR1 is KGHSH, CDR2 LQKENI. The CDR3 nucleotides are TGTGCCAGCTCACTGGGTCAGGGGATACCCTACGAGCAGTACTTC. Its translation: CASSLGQGIPYEQYF.

V is TRBV19 and J is TRBJ1-1, with TRBD1 matching over 8 bases. The CDR3 consists of 16 residues. With 6 bases clipped from V and 5 bases from J, the junction kept 14 bases outside the gene matches. The V gene's germline CDR1 is LNHDA and CDR2 SQIVND (reference sequence). The CDR3 region is CASSRKGQGQETEAFF. The CDR3 DNA follows: TGTGCCAGTAGCAGAAAAGGACAGGGTCAGGAAACTGAAGCTTTCTTT.

The chain's CDR3 is CASSQVATVSYEQYF. In DNA form, the CDR3 reads TGTGCCAGCAGCCAAGTCGCGACAGTCTCCTACGAGCAGTACTTC. The chain carries TRBV3-1 (or the pseudogene TRBV3-2) and TRBJ2-7, with D perhaps TRBD1 (5 bases). The CDR3 loop spans 15 amino acids. Germline V gene lookup returns CDR1 LGHDT and CDR2 YNNKEL (reference sequence). Trimming shortened V by 1 base and J by 0 bases, and 10 bases separated the two germline ends.

CDR3 protein: CASSLGMSSGANVLTF. The DNA for the CDR3 is TGCGCCAGCAGCTTGGGTATGTCCTCTGGGGCCAACGTCCTGACTTTC. This rearrangement joins TRBV5-1 to TRBJ2-6; D remains unclear. The CDR3 is 16 residues long. Per the germline V gene, CDR1 is SGHRS and CDR2 is YFSETQ. Trimming pared 0 bases from V and 0 bases from J, leaving 7 bases between.

The rearrangement joins TRBV6-5 to TRBJ2-3, with D maybe TRBD1 (5 bases). V dropped 8 bases and J dropped 4 bases, with 16 bases sitting between them. Germline CDR1 MNHEY, CDR2 SVGAGI. This CDR3 spans 14 amino acids. CDR3 sequence reads: CASRRDAAADTQYF. The CDR3 nucleotides are TGTGCCAGCCGCAGGGATGCTGCAGCAGATACGCAGTATTTT.

The CDR3 is CASSRTGGSYEQYF. The CDR3 DNA reads as TGTGCCAGTAGCCGGACAGGGGGCTCCTACGAGCAGTACTTC. The chain joins TRBV19 to TRBJ2-7, with TRBD1 matching 10 bases. Looked up from germline, CDR1 is LNHDA and CDR2 is SQIVND (reference sequence). The V segment lost 6 bases and the J segment 0 bases; nucleotides outside the gene matches: 2. The CDR3 sequence is 14 residues long.

This clone was picked up a small number of times. The gene calls are TRBV27 and TRBJ1-4; the D is unclear. CDR3 size: 14 residues. The ends were cut back, 3 bases at V and 8 bases at J, with 13 bases in the middle. The V gene's germline CDR1 is MNHEY and CDR2 SMNVEV (reference sequence). The CDR3 sequence: CASSFGGSGEKLFF. DNA of the CDR3: TGTGCCAGCAGTTTCGGAGGGTCGGGAGAAAAACTGTTTTTT.

The V gene is TRBV3-1 (or the pseudogene TRBV3-2), the J gene TRBJ1-2; 8 bases align to TRBD1. Trimming cost V 4 bases and J 5 bases; bases outside gene matches: 12. The CDR3 covers 16 residues. Germline loops: CDR1 LGHDT, CDR2 YNNKEL (reference sequence). Here the CDR3 reads CASSPRQGPSIYGYTF. The CDR3 DNA follows: TGTGCCAGCAGCCCCAGACAGGGGCCCTCCATATATGGCTACACCTTC.

CDR3 sequence reads: CASSYLDRAHGYTF. The DNA for the CDR3 is TGTGCCAGCAGTTACCTGGACAGGGCGCATGGCTACACCTTC. The rearrangement links TRBV6-5 to TRBJ1-2; 8 bases fit TRBD1. The ends lost 2 bases at V and 6 bases at J; junction bases unmatched: 5. The CDR3 is 14 amino acids. The V gene's germline CDR1 is MNHEY and CDR2 SVGAGI.

The chain combines TRBV5-1 with TRBJ2-1, with 7 bases aligning to TRBD1. The CDR3 extends over 14 amino acids. Germline lookup yields CDR1 SGHRS and CDR2 YFSETQ. The trim removed 6 bases at V and 8 bases at J, leaving 11 bases unmatched. Here the CDR3 reads CASTVTGRSDEQFF. CDR3 DNA: TGCGCCAGCACTGTGACAGGGCGGTCGGATGAGCAGTTCTTC.

The J gene is TRBJ1-2, the V gene TRBV27; D is uncertain. This CDR3 comprises 14 residues. V gave up 5 bases and J gave up 5 bases, with 15 bases separating them. Germline V lookup: CDR1 MNHEY, CDR2 SMNVEV (reference sequence). CDR3 DNA sequence: TGTGCCAGCAGTCCCCAACCTGAGATATATGGCTACACCTTC. Translation: CASSPQPEIYGYTF.

This clone was recorded once. The chain uses TRBV5-1 and TRBJ1-1; 11 nucleotides match TRBD1. The CDR3 extends over 14 amino acids. The germline V gene has CDR1 SGHRS and CDR2 YFSETQ. The V gene end was trimmed by 2 bases and the J gene end by 4 bases; junction bases not matched to a gene: 1. This chain's CDR3 is CASSLGQGATEAFF. As DNA, the CDR3 is TGCGCCAGCAGCTTAGGACAGGGGGCCACTGAAGCTTTCTTT.

This clone was seen only a few times. The rearrangement links TRBV4-2 to TRBJ1-2; 10 positions match TRBD1. The CDR3 spans 16 residues. Trimming at V came to 3 bases and at J to 3 bases, leaving 7 bases not matched to a gene. Germline V CDR1 and CDR2: LGHNA, YNFKEQ. CDR3: CASSQSDRGLYYGYTF. In nucleotides, the CDR3 is TGTGCCAGCAGCCAGAGCGACAGGGGGCTTTACTATGGCTACACCTTC.

The V gene is TRBV15, the J gene TRBJ1-2, with TRBD1 identical over 7 bases. CDR3 size: 15 residues. Trimming cost V 0 bases and J 5 bases; bases outside gene matches: 6. Germline V lookup: CDR1 LNHNV, CDR2 YYDKDF (reference sequence). CDR3 region: CATSREGQSTYGYTF. CDR3 in DNA: TGTGCCACCAGCAGAGAGGGACAGAGCACGTATGGCTACACCTTC.

The chain links TRBV28 to TRBJ1-1, with D possibly being TRBD1 (6 bases). Germline V gene data show CDR1 as MDHEN and CDR2 as SYDVKM. This CDR3 has 15 amino acids. V shed 6 bases and J shed 3 bases, with 17 bases lying between them. The CDR3 DNA follows: TGTGCCAGCAGCCGCCCGGTAGGGGGAGACACTGAAGCTTTCTTT. Protein product: CASSRPVGGDTEAFF.

This chain links TRBV5-1 with TRBJ1-2; 7 nucleotides agree with TRBD1. The CDR3 consists of 12 residues. The V gene's germline CDR1 is SGHRS and CDR2 YFSETQ. V gave up 0 bases and J gave up 8 bases; unmatched junction bases: 1. The CDR3 bases are TGCGCCAGCAGCTTGGAAGGGGGCGGCTACACCTTC. It encodes CASSLEGGGYTF.

V is TRBV5-6 and J is TRBJ1-2, with 7 bases aligning to TRBD1. Germline loops: CDR1 SGHDT, CDR2 YYEEEE. After removal of 4 bases from V and 7 bases from J, the junction contained 7 bases not matched to a gene. The CDR3 has 13 amino acids. CDR3 nucleotide sequence: TGTGCCAGCAGCCGACAGGGCCGGGGTGGCTACACCTTC. It yields the protein CASSRQGRGGYTF.

The chain is built from TRBV2 and TRBJ1-5; D is unresolved. The CDR3 is made up of 13 amino acids. Germline assignment: CDR1 SNHLY and CDR2 FYNNEI. V was clipped by 2 bases and J by 2 bases, with 4 bases between them. The CDR3 DNA reads TGTGCCAGCAGTGAACCTGGCAATCAGCCCCAGCATTTT. Encoded protein: CASSEPGNQPQHF.

This chain connects TRBV7-2 to TRBJ1-1; 11 bases are shared with TRBD1. Unmatched junction bases numbered 4, after V lost 5 bases and J lost 5 bases. Germline assignment: CDR1 SGHTA and CDR2 FQGNSA. This CDR3 has 14 amino acids. This CDR3 is CASSPDRGRTEAFF. For the CDR3, the DNA is TGTGCCAGCAGCCCGGACAGGGGGCGGACTGAAGCTTTCTTT.

The chain uses TRBV4-1 and TRBJ1-2; maybe TRBD1 (5 bases). With 0 bases removed from V and 4 bases from J, the gap between germline ends came to 15 bases. The CDR3 spans 16 residues. In germline, CDR1 is MGHRA, CDR2 YSYEKL. CDR3 residues: CASSQDGGDGTYGYTF. Here the CDR3 DNA reads TGCGCCAGCAGCCAAGATGGAGGGGACGGTACCTATGGCTACACCTTC.

V gene TRBV7-8 combines with J gene TRBJ1-1; 7 nucleotides agree with TRBD1. Germline V gene lookup returns CDR1 SGHVS and CDR2 FQNEAQ. This CDR3 comprises 16 residues. With V trimmed by 5 bases and J by 0 bases, 9 bases remained unmatched. This chain's CDR3 is CASSQITGTVNTEAFF. The CDR3 nucleotides are TGTGCCAGCAGCCAAATAACCGGGACAGTGAACACTGAAGCTTTCTTT. Drawing the rest from reference TRBV7-8 and TRBJ1-1, the complete variable domain is GAGVSQSPRYKVAKRGQDVALRCDPISGHVSLFWYQQALGQGPEFLTYFQNEAQLDKSGLPSDRFFAERPEGSVSTLKIQRTQQEDSAVYLCASSQITGTVNTEAFFGQGTRLTVV.

The V call is TRBV6-4, the J call TRBJ2-1; possible D gene TRBD2, 6 bases. The V gene's germline CDR1 is MRHNA and CDR2 SNTAGT. There are 15 residues in the CDR3. V dropped 8 bases and J dropped 7 bases, with 21 bases sitting between them. CDR3 sequence reads: CASALNDGGSNEQFF. CDR3 bases: TGTGCCAGCGCCCTAAATGACGGAGGGTCGAATGAGCAGTTCTTC.